These 29 T cell receptor beta chains were all obtained from the same sample, sequenced in a study of blood T cell repertoires in COVID-19. Assay used: immunoSEQ multiplex PCR; TCRdb lists only in-frame clones, some missing. The table includes about 240,000 clones, approximately 90% detected once. Sequencing was carried out using peripheral blood. The receptors originated from a man in his sixties who had recovered from COVID-19.

The rearrangement joins TRBV6-5 to TRBJ2-1, with TRBD2 as a possible D gene (7 bases). The CDR3 is 15 amino acids. The ends were cut back, 2 bases at V and 8 bases at J, with 16 bases in the middle. Germline V gives CDR1 MNHEY, CDR2 SVGAGI. The CDR3 protein is CASSYRAGAWDEQFF. The CDR3 DNA reads as TGTGCCAGCAGTTACAGGGCGGGGGCTTGGGATGAGCAGTTCTTC.

The chain joins TRBV6-5 to TRBJ1-1; D is unclear. Germline V gene lookup returns CDR1 MNHEY and CDR2 SVGAGI. V was cut by 5 bases and J by 4 bases, with 11 bases left in between. The CDR3 totals 13 residues. The CDR3 sequence: CASSPRQGTEAFF. CDR3 nucleotides: TGTGCCAGCAGTCCCCGACAAGGCACTGAAGCTTTCTTT.

This chain connects TRBV7-8 to TRBJ1-5; perhaps TRBD1 as D (6 bases). The CDR3 sequence is 15 residues long. CDR1 is SGHVS and CDR2 is FQNEAQ in the germline V gene. V was cut by 3 bases and J by 7 bases, with 16 bases left in between. The CDR3 region has the DNA TGTGCCAGCAGCTTCTTCACGACAGGCGGGCAGCCCCAGCATTTT. Protein: CASSFFTTGGQPQHF.

The chain joins TRBV3-1 (or the pseudogene TRBV3-2) to TRBJ2-1; D not certain. Looked up from germline, CDR1 is LGHDT and CDR2 is YNNKEL (reference sequence). CDR3 length equals 14 residues. Trimming stripped 4 bases from V and 0 bases from J, with 7 bases between. The CDR3 loop reads CASSPLSSYNEQFF. DNA of the CDR3: TGTGCCAGCAGCCCCCTCAGCTCCTACAATGAGCAGTTCTTC.

This clone has only a few counts. This chain joins TRBV7-2 and TRBJ2-2, with no clear D. This CDR3 region has 18 residues. Germline V lookup: CDR1 SGHTA, CDR2 FQGNSA. The ends were cut back, 2 bases at V and 2 bases at J, with 18 bases in the middle. CDR3 nucleotide sequence: TGTGCCAGCAGCTTATTCCAATTGTTGGCGGTAAACACCGGGGAGCTGTTTTTT. This encodes CASSLFQLLAVNTGELFF.

This rearrangement joins TRBV20-1 to TRBJ2-3; D ambiguous. CDR1 DFQATT and CDR2 SNEGSKA come from the germline V gene (reference sequence). Trimming took 1 base from V and 5 from J, leaving 4 bases between them. The CDR3 contains 11 residues. The CDR3 coding sequence is TGCAGTGCTAGAGTAAAAGATACGCAGTATTTT. As protein: CSARVKDTQYF.

This chain uses TRBV12-3 or TRBV12-4 with TRBJ1-2, with D tentatively TRBD1 (5 bases). The CDR3 spans 13 residues. The germline V and J ends were trimmed by 3 bases and 7 bases, with 12 bases remaining between them. CDR3 in DNA: TGTGCCAGCAGTTTCTCCCAGGGCATTGGCTACACCTTC. This translates into CASSFSQGIGYTF.

The J gene is TRBJ1-5, the V gene TRBV19; 8 nucleotides match TRBD1. The CDR3 sequence is 15 residues long. Germline V gives CDR1 LNHDA, CDR2 SQIVND (reference sequence). The V segment lost 3 bases and the J segment 5 bases; nucleotides outside the gene matches: 6. CDR3 nucleotides: TGTGCCAGTAGTATGGGGTTCAGGGGGCATCAGCCCCAGCATTTT. Translated, it gives CASSMGFRGHQPQHF.

J is TRBJ2-5 and V is TRBV27; 15 bases are shared with TRBD2. Losses at the gene ends were 5 bases for V and 4 bases for J; bases not matched to a gene: 11. The CDR3 runs 18 residues. Looked up from germline, CDR1 is MNHEY and CDR2 is SMNVEV (reference sequence). The CDR3 region is CASSTGLAGGPGGETQYF. CDR3 sequence (DNA): TGTGCCAGCAGTACTGGACTAGCGGGGGGGCCAGGAGGAGAGACCCAGTACTTC.

V and J are TRBV30 and TRBJ2-7; 9 bases fit TRBD2. Per germline, CDR1 GTSNPN and CDR2 SVGIG (reference sequence). V shed 3 bases, J shed 5 bases, and the junction held 8 bases outside the gene matches. This CDR3 is 14 amino acids long. The CDR3 DNA reads TGTGCCTGGAGCAGGCTAGCGGGGATCCACGAGCAGTACTTC. This sequence encodes CAWSRLAGIHEQYF.

The CDR3 sequence is CASGLGQWRGQSYEQYF. In nucleotides, the CDR3 is TGTGCTAGTGGTTTGGGCCAATGGCGGGGGCAGTCCTACGAGCAGTACTTC. The genes are TRBV12-5 and TRBJ2-7; perhaps TRBD2 as D (7 bases). The germline V gene encodes CDR1 LGHNT and CDR2 FRNRAP. Trimming pared 1 base from V and 1 base from J, leaving 17 bases between. The CDR3 has 17 residues.

The J gene is TRBJ1-2, the V gene TRBV15, with TRBD1 matching over 9 bases. Germline CDR1 reads LNHNV; CDR2 reads YYDKDF (reference sequence). V lost 1 base, J lost 7 bases, and 1 base stayed unmatched. This CDR3 region has 13 residues. CDR3 amino acids: CATSRGDRVGYTF. As DNA, the CDR3 is TGTGCCACCAGCAGAGGGGACAGGGTTGGCTACACCTTC.

The chain is built from TRBV7-2 and TRBJ2-5, with a tentative D call TRBD1 (5 bases). The germline V and J ends were trimmed by 3 bases and 1 base, with 15 bases remaining between them. The CDR3 contains 16 residues. Per the germline V gene, CDR1 is SGHTA and CDR2 is FQGNSA. In DNA, the CDR3 is TGTGCCAGCAGCTTGGGGCCCTACAGAGCCCAAGAGACCCAGTACTTC. Its translation: CASSLGPYRAQETQYF.

This chain uses TRBV5-4 with TRBJ2-1, with 8 bases aligning to TRBD2. V lost 7 bases and J lost 7; bases outside the gene matches: 13. The CDR3 has 15 residues. The germline V gene has CDR1 SGHNT and CDR2 YYREEE (reference sequence). The CDR3 DNA follows: TGTGCCAGCTCTTCGGGGGGGGTGAAAAGGAATGAGCAGTTCTTC. Translated, it gives CASSSGGVKRNEQFF.

The J gene is TRBJ2-1, the V gene TRBV19; possibly TRBD1 for D (5 bases). This CDR3 region has 14 residues. Germline CDR1 LNHDA, CDR2 SQIVND (reference sequence). The ends were cut back, 5 bases at V and 8 bases at J, with 16 bases in the middle. The CDR3 sequence: CASSGQGGFDEQFF. The CDR3 DNA follows: TGTGCCAGTAGTGGGCAGGGTGGGTTTGATGAGCAGTTCTTC.

DNA for the CDR3: TGTGCCAGCTCGGCGACCGGGACTAGCGGGGGGGCAGTGGATACGCAGTATTTT. Its translation is CASSATGTSGGAVDTQYF. The gene calls are TRBV18 and TRBJ2-3, with TRBD2 matching 16 bases. The CDR3 is 18 residues long. CDR1 and CDR2 from the germline V gene are KGHSH and LQKENI. The ends lost 6 bases at V and 6 bases at J; junction bases unmatched: 12.

The chain carries TRBV5-1 and TRBJ2-2; 7 bases align to TRBD1. Trimming removed 0 bases from V and 6 bases from J; junction bases left unmatched: 8. This CDR3 is 16 amino acids long. CDR1 is SGHRS and CDR2 is YFSETQ in the germline V gene. In DNA form, the CDR3 reads TGCGCCAGCAGCTTGGCAGGGGGATACGATTCCGGGGAGCTGTTTTTT. Translated: CASSLAGGYDSGELFF.

This clone was counted a single time. This chain links TRBV27 with TRBJ1-5; 7 nucleotides align to TRBD1. Germline V gene data show CDR1 as MNHEY and CDR2 as SMNVEV (reference sequence). Trimming at V came to 6 bases and at J to 7 bases, leaving 9 bases not matched to a gene. The CDR3 runs to 14 residues. DNA of the CDR3: TGTGCCAGCAGGGCCGTCACAGGGGTACAGCCCCAGCATTTT. Translating it yields CASRAVTGVQPQHF.

The chain links TRBV6-5 to TRBJ1-5; D not certain. V was clipped by 6 bases and J by 0 bases, with 12 bases between them. This CDR3 comprises 15 residues. Germline CDR1 reads MNHEY; CDR2 reads SVGAGI. CDR3 in DNA: TGTGCCAGCAGGGACGTTAGCGATAGCAATCAGCCCCAGCATTTT. It encodes CASRDVSDSNQPQHF.

This chain joins TRBV5-1 and TRBJ2-2, with TRBD1 matching 7 bases. The CDR3 length is 15 residues. With V trimmed by 4 bases and J by 4 bases, 7 bases remained unmatched. CDR1 is SGHRS, CDR2 YFSETQ, per germline. In nucleotides, the CDR3 is TGCGCCAGCAGCCCCACAGGGGCCATCACCGGGGAGCTGTTTTTT. It yields the protein CASSPTGAITGELFF.

The table lists this clone with a count of one. This rearrangement joins TRBV12-5 to TRBJ1-1; perhaps TRBD1 as D (5 bases). V was trimmed by 2 bases and J by 1 base, leaving 8 bases between them. The germline V gene encodes CDR1 LGHNT and CDR2 FRNRAP. This CDR3 comprises 14 residues. The CDR3 nucleotides are TGTGCTAGTGGTTTGTCTCAGGGGAACACTGAAGCTTTCTTT. Its protein product is CASGLSQGNTEAFF.

The V gene is TRBV19, the J gene TRBJ2-5; D is uncertain. V lost 4 bases, J lost 2 bases, and 17 bases lay in between. Germline V lookup: CDR1 LNHDA, CDR2 SQIVND (reference sequence). The CDR3 is 16 residues long. The CDR3 sequence is CASSRPRSTTQETQYF. The CDR3 coding sequence is TGTGCCAGTAGTAGGCCCCGTTCAACTACACAAGAGACCCAGTACTTC.

This clone was observed a few times. The genes are TRBV19 and TRBJ2-7, with a tentative D call TRBD1 (5 bases). Germline V gene lookup returns CDR1 LNHDA and CDR2 SQIVND (reference sequence). V shed 3 bases and J shed 0 bases, with 12 bases lying between them. CDR3 length: 15 amino acids. The CDR3 nucleotides read TGTGCCAGTAGTATTGGGGCCGCAAGCTCCTACGAGCAGTACTTC. It codes for CASSIGAASSYEQYF.

The J gene is TRBJ2-1, the V gene TRBV29-1; possible D gene TRBD1, 7 bases. V gave up 8 bases and J gave up 9 bases, with 23 bases separating them. This CDR3 is 14 amino acids long. Germline V CDR1 and CDR2: SQVTM, ANQGSEA. CDR3 protein: CSSGDREVGGEQFF. The CDR3 DNA sequence: TGCAGCTCGGGAGACAGGGAAGTGGGTGGTGAGCAGTTCTTC.

The chain has TRBV10-3 and TRBJ2-1, with D possibly matching TRBD2 (5 bases). Trimming took 10 bases from V and 2 from J, leaving 12 bases between them. Germline CDR1 reads ENHRY; CDR2 reads SYGVKD. CDR3 length: 13 residues. DNA for the CDR3: TGTGCCACGGCATCGGGGACCTACAATGAGCAGTTCTTC. Its protein product is CATASGTYNEQFF.

The V call is TRBV5-6, the J call TRBJ1-4, with unresolved D. CDR3 size: 14 residues. Trimming removed 2 bases at V and 5 bases at J, with 10 bases between. Per germline, CDR1 SGHDT and CDR2 YYEEEE. For the CDR3, the DNA is TGTGCCAGCAGCTTTTTCGGGGTAAATGAAAAACTGTTTTTT. This sequence encodes CASSFFGVNEKLFF.

For this clone: Additional DNA sequences in this sample encode the identical CDR3. The chain employs TRBV5-1 and TRBJ2-7; 7 bases map to TRBD1. The length of the CDR3 is 14 residues. The germline gives CDR1 SGHRS, CDR2 YFSETQ. V lost 1 base, J lost 2 bases, and 3 bases stayed unmatched. The CDR3 loop is CASSLTGTAYEQYF. As DNA, the CDR3 is TGCGCCAGCAGCTTGACCGGGACAGCCTACGAGCAGTACTTC. Filled out from reference TRBV5-1 and TRBJ2-7, the complete variable domain reads KAGVTQTPRYLIKTRGQQVTLSCSPISGHRSVSWYQQTPGQGLQFLFEYFSETQRNKGNFPGRFSGRQFSNSRSEMNVSTLELGDSALYLCASSLTGTAYEQYFGPGTRLTVT.

This rearrangement joins TRBV2 to TRBJ2-7; TRBD2 matches at 11 bases. CDR1 and CDR2 (germline): SNHLY, FYNNEI. Unmatched junction bases numbered 8, after V lost 4 bases and J lost 6 bases. The CDR3 runs to 15 residues. CDR3 region: CASSVLAGGSVEQYF. The CDR3 region has the DNA TGTGCCAGCAGTGTTCTAGCGGGGGGATCGGTCGAGCAGTACTTC.

This chain links TRBV5-6 with TRBJ2-5; D perhaps matches TRBD2 (6 bases). V lost 2 bases to trimming and J lost 2 bases, with 13 bases between them. The CDR3 is made up of 15 amino acids. CDR1 and CDR2 from the germline V gene are SGHDT and YYEEEE. The CDR3 region has the DNA TGTGCCAGCAGCTTACCGGGACTTCAACAAGAGACCCAGTACTTC. It is translated as CASSLPGLQQETQYF.